This T cell receptor beta chain derives from a study of cytotoxic CD8 clonotypes in ibrutinib-treated CLL. About this clone itself: Its antigen remains unidentified.

Profiling relied on immunoSEQ multiplex PCR, and the TCRdb table lists in-frame clones only, not all of them. The sample has some 300,000 clones, about 80% seen once. Overall study results and limits: The study found public clonotypes uncommon, contracting or stable on treatment.

With V trimmed by 8 bases and J by 0 bases, 10 bases remained unmatched. Germline V lookup: CDR1 SGHVS, CDR2 FQNEAQ. The CDR3 covers 15 residues. The specimen was PBMCs, collected before ibrutinib treatment. The TCR was taken from a human donor with chronic lymphocytic leukemia. The rearrangement joins TRBV7-8 to TRBJ2-7; 7 nucleotides agree with TRBD2. The CDR3 loop reads CASRPSGGSSYEQYF. CDR3 nucleotide sequence: TGTGCCAGCCGTCCCTCGGGGGGAAGCTCCTACGAGCAGTACTTC. Complete variable domain (other parts from reference TRBV7-8 and TRBJ2-7): GAGVSQSPRYKVAKRGQDVALRCDPISGHVSLFWYQQALGQGPEFLTYFQNEAQLDKSGLPSDRFFAERPEGSVSTLKIQRTQQEDSAVYLCASRPSGGSSYEQYFGPGTRLTVT.